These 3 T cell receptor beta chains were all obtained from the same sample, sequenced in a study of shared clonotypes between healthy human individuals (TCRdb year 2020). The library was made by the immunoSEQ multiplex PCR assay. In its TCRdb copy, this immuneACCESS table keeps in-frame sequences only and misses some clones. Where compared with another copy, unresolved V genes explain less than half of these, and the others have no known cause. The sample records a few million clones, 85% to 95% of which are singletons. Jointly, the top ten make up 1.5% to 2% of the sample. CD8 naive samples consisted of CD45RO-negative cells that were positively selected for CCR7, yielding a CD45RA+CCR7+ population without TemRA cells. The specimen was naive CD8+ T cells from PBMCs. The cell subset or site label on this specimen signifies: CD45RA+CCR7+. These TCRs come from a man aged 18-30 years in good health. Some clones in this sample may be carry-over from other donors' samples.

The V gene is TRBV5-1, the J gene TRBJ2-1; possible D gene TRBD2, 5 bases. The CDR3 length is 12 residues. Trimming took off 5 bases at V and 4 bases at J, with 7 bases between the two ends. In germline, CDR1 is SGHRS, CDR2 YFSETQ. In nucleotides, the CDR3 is TGCGCCAGCAGAACGGGGTACAATGAGCAGTTCTTC. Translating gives CASRTGYNEQFF.

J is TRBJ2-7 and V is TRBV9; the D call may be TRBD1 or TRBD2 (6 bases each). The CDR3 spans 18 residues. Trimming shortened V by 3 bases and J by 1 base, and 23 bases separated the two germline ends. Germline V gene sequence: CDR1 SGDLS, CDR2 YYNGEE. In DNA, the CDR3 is TGTGCCAGCAGCGCCGGGGGCGCCCCGAGAGAGCGGTCCTACGAGCAGTACTTC. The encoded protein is CASSAGGAPRERSYEQYF.

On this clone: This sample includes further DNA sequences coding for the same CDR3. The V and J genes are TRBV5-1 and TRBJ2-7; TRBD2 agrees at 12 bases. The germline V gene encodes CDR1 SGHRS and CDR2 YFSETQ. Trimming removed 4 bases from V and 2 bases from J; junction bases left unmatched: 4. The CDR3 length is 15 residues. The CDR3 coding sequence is TGCGCCAGCAGCCCGACTAGCGGGAGTCCCTACGAGCAGTACTTC. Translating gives CASSPTSGSPYEQYF.